Shown below are 13 T cell receptor beta chains from a single sample sequenced in a study of T cell repertoires in cytomegalovirus infection. TCRdb reprocessed the reads via MiXCR and lists one record per CDR3 protein. The data contain 900,000 to 950,000 distinct CDR3 sequences, approximately 32% of them seen just once; the ten biggest clones take up roughly 12%. For these receptors, no antigen is known. Sequenced here: cultured CD8+ T cells from PBMCs, sampled from culture after CMV antigen stimulation. These receptors originate from a human donor in good health (CMV status not recorded). Some clones in this sample may be carry-over from other donors' samples.

This clonotype was detected a few times. The chain links TRBV19 to TRBJ1-5; D is undetermined. This CDR3 has 15 amino acids. Germline V gene sequence: CDR1 LNHDA, CDR2 SQIVND (reference sequence). Trimming removed 7 bases at V and 4 bases at J, with 17 bases between. This chain's CDR3 is CASTLEGRSNQPQHF. In DNA form, the CDR3 reads TGTGCCAGTACCCTGGAGGGCAGATCTAATCAGCCCCAGCATTTT.

This chain joins TRBV4-1 and TRBJ2-3, with D possibly being TRBD2 (7 bases). CDR3 size: 17 residues. Germline V gives CDR1 MGHRA, CDR2 YSYEKL. V was trimmed by 5 bases and J by 0 bases, leaving 18 bases between them. CDR3 sequence reads: CASSYGRGLSSTDTQYF. Here the CDR3 DNA reads TGCGCCAGCAGCTACGGGCGGGGGCTATCTAGCACAGATACGCAGTATTTT.

The chain uses TRBV5-1 and TRBJ2-7; a weak D match, TRBD2 (7 bases). The CDR3 is 17 amino acids. The germline V and J ends were trimmed by 5 bases and 5 bases, with 26 bases remaining between them. CDR1 and CDR2 from the germline V gene are SGHRS and YFSETQ. The CDR3 is CASRREIRGALANEQYF. The CDR3 nucleotides read TGCGCCAGCAGGAGGGAAATTCGGGGGGCTTTAGCAAACGAGCAGTACTTC. Together with reference TRBV5-1 and TRBJ2-7, the CDR3 gives the full variable domain: KAGVTQTPRYLIKTRGQQVTLSCSPISGHRSVSWYQQTPGQGLQFLFEYFSETQRNKGNFPGRFSGRQFSNSRSEMNVSTLELGDSALYLCASRREIRGALANEQYFGPGTRLTVT.

The chain recombines TRBV27 with TRBJ2-1; 10 bases line up with TRBD2. The ends lost 3 bases at V and 7 bases at J; junction bases unmatched: 3. Germline values: CDR1 MNHEY, CDR2 SMNVEV (reference sequence). The CDR3 totals 14 residues. CDR3 region: CASSLKRGGNEQFF. CDR3 sequence (DNA): TGTGCCAGCAGTTTGAAGCGGGGGGGAAATGAGCAGTTCTTC.

A few counts support this clonotype. The rearrangement links TRBV20-1 to TRBJ1-5; D may be TRBD1 (5 bases). V dropped 4 bases and J dropped 1 base, with 8 bases sitting between them. The CDR3 is 13 residues long. The germline V gene encodes CDR1 DFQATT and CDR2 SNEGSKA (reference sequence). As DNA, the CDR3 is TGCAGTGCTACCGACAGCAGCAATCAGCCCCAGCATTTT. Amino acid sequence: CSATDSSNQPQHF.

The chain couples TRBV4-1 to TRBJ2-7, with D unclear. The germline gives CDR1 MGHRA, CDR2 YSYEKL. Trimming took off 1 base at V and 2 bases at J, with 9 bases between the two ends. The CDR3 runs to 14 residues. The CDR3 DNA is TGCGCCAGCAGCCAAGCTCGGCAAACCTACGAGCAGTACTTC. Encoded protein: CASSQARQTYEQYF.

This clonotype was detected only a few times. V and J are TRBV7-9 and TRBJ2-2; 8 nucleotides line up with TRBD1. With 5 bases clipped from V and 5 bases from J, the junction kept 10 bases outside the gene matches. CDR3 length: 16 residues. Looked up from germline, CDR1 is SEHNR and CDR2 is FQNEAQ (reference sequence). CDR3 bases: TGTGCCAGCAGCCCTAAGACAGGGGTGAGGACCGGGGAGCTGTTTTTT. Its protein is CASSPKTGVRTGELFF.

This chain connects TRBV6-8 to TRBJ1-1; weak D call: TRBD1 (5 bases). V was pared by 8 bases and J by 0 bases, with 10 bases between. Germline CDR1 is MNHGY and CDR2 is SAAAGT. The CDR3 loop spans 13 amino acids. The CDR3 protein is CASGGAMNTEAFF. CDR3 DNA: TGTGCCAGCGGGGGAGCTATGAACACTGAAGCTTTCTTT.

The chain is built from TRBV19 and TRBJ1-1, with D perhaps TRBD1 (6 bases). This CDR3 has 16 amino acids. Trimming removed 1 base at V and 0 bases at J, with 12 bases between. The V gene's germline CDR1 is LNHDA and CDR2 SQIVND (reference sequence). The CDR3 DNA follows: TGTGCCAGTAGTATAGGCAGGGGAAGGATGAACACTGAAGCTTTCTTT. It yields the protein CASSIGRGRMNTEAFF.

The rearrangement joins TRBV14 to TRBJ2-2; weak D call: TRBD1 (6 bases). V was cut by 1 base and J by 6 bases, with 9 bases left in between. Per the germline V gene, CDR1 is SGHDN and CDR2 is FVKESK. CDR3 length equals 14 residues. The CDR3 protein is CASSQGRGPGELFF. In DNA, the CDR3 is TGTGCCAGCAGCCAAGGCAGGGGCCCCGGGGAGCTGTTTTTT.

This clonotype was seen ten or more times. The chain is built from TRBV7-6 and TRBJ2-7, with unresolved D. This CDR3 region has 13 residues. Germline lookup yields CDR1 SGHVS and CDR2 FNYEAQ. The ends were cut back, 4 bases at V and 1 base at J, with 8 bases in the middle. The CDR3 reads CASSSAPSYEQYV. CDR3 coding DNA: TGTGCCAGCAGCTCGGCCCCATCCTACGAGCAGTACGTC.

The rearrangement joins TRBV7-3 to TRBJ2-3; unclear D gene. V was pared by 6 bases and J by 7 bases, with 11 bases between. In germline, CDR1 is SGHTA, CDR2 FQGTGA. This CDR3 is 12 amino acids long. In DNA, the CDR3 is TGTGCCAGCAGTCCAGACCACAATACGCAGTATTTT. Residues: CASSPDHNTQYF.

V usage is TRBV6-2 or TRBV6-3 and J usage is TRBJ2-7; perhaps TRBD1 as D (6 bases). Germline V gene lookup returns CDR1 MNHEY and CDR2 SVGEGT. The V gene lost 0 bases and the J gene lost 1 base, with 13 bases spanning the gap. The CDR3 is made up of 16 amino acids. The CDR3 here is CASSYSRQGISYEQYF. The CDR3 bases are TGTGCCAGCAGTTACTCTCGGCAGGGGATATCCTACGAGCAGTACTTC.